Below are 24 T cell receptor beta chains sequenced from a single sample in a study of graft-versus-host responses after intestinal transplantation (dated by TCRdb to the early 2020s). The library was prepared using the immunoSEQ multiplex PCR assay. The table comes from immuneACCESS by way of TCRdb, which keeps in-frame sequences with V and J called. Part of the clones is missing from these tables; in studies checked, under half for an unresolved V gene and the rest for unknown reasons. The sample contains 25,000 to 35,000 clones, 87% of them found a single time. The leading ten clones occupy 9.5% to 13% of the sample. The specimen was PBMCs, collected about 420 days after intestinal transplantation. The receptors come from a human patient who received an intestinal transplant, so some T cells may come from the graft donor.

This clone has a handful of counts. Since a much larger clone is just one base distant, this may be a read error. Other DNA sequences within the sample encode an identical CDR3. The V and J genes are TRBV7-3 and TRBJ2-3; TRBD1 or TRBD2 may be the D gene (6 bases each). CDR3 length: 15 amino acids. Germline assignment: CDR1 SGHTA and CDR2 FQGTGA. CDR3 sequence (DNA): TGTGCCAGCAGCTTAGTAGGGGGGTACACAGATACGCAGTACTTT. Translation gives CASSLVGGYTDTQYF.

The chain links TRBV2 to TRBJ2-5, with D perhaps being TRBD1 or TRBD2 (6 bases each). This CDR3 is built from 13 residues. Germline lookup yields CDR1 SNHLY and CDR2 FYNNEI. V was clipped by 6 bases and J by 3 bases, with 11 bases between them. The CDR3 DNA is TGTGCCAGCAGATCGGGGGCCAAAGAGACCCAGTACTTC. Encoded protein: CASRSGAKETQYF.

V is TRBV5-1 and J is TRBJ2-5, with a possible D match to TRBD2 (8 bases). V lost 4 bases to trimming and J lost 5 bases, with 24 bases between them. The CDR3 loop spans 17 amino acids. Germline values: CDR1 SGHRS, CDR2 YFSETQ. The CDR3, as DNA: TGCGCCAGCAGCCCAACCCGGGACAGACCGGGGGGGGAGACCCAGTACTTC. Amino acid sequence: CASSPTRDRPGGETQYF.

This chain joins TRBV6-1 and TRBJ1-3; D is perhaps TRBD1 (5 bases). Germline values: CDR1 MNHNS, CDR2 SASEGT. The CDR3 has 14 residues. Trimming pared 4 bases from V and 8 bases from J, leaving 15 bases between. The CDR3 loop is CASSGVGPPYTIYF. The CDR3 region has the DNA TGTGCCAGCAGTGGGGTGGGGCCCCCTTACACCATATATTTT.

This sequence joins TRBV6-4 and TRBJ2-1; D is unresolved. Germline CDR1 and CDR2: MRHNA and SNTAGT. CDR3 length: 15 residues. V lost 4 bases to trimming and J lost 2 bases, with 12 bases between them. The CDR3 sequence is CASSVSGEPYNEQFF. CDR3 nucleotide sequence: TGTGCCAGCAGTGTGAGTGGGGAACCCTACAATGAGCAGTTCTTC.

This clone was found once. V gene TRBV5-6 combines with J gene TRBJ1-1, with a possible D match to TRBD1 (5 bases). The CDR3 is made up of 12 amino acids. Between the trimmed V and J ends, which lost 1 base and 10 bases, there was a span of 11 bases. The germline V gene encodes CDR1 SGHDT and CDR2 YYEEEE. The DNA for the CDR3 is TGTGCCAGCAGCTTGAAGGGACTAGCAGCTTTCTTT. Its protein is CASSLKGLAAFF.

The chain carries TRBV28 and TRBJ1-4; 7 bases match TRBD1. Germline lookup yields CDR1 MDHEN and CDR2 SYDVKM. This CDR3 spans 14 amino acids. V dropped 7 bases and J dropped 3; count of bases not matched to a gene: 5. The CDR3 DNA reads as TGTGCCAGCACTTACGGGACAGCTAATGAAAAACTGTTTTTT. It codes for CASTYGTANEKLFF.

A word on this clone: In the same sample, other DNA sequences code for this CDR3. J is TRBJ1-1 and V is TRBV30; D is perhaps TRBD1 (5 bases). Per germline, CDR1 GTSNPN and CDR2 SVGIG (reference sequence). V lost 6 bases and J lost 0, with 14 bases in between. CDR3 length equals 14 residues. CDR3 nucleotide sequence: TGTGCCTGCAGCTTGGACACCTTGAACACTGAAGCTTTCTTT. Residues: CACSLDTLNTEAFF. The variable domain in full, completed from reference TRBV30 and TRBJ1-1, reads SQTIHQWPATLVQPVGSPLSLECTVEGTSNPNLYWYRQAAGRGLQLLFYSVGIGQISSEVPQNLSASRPQDRQFILSSKKLLLSDSGFYLCACSLDTLNTEAFFGQGTRLTVV.

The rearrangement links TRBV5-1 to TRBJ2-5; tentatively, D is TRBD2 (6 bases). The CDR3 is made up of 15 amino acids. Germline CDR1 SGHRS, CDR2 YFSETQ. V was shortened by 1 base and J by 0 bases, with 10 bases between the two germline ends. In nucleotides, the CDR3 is TGCGCCAGCAGCTTGACTAGCAGGTACCAAGAGACCCAGTACTTC. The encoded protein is CASSLTSRYQETQYF.

CDR3 sequence reads: CASSSEPPLSSYNEQFF. CDR3 nucleotides: TGTGCCAGCAGTTCGGAGCCCCCATTAAGCTCCTACAATGAGCAGTTCTTC. The V gene is TRBV28, the J gene TRBJ2-1; no clear D gene. Germline V gene data show CDR1 as MDHEN and CDR2 as SYDVKM. Trimming removed 4 bases at V and 0 bases at J, with 16 bases between. The CDR3 loop spans 17 amino acids.

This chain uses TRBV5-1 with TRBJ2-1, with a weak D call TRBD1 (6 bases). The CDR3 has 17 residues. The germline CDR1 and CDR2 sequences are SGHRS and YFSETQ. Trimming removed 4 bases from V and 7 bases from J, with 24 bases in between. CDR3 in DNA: TGCGCCAGCAGCCAGATTTTACAGGGATTCCCCGGTAATGAGCAGTTCTTC. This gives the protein CASSQILQGFPGNEQFF.

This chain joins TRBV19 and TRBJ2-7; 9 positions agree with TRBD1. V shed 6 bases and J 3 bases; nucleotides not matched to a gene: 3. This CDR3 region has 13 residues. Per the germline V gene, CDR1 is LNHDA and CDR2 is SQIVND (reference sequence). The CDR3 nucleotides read TGTGCCAGTAGGTTGACAGGGGGCTACGAGCAGTACTTC. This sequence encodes CASRLTGGYEQYF.

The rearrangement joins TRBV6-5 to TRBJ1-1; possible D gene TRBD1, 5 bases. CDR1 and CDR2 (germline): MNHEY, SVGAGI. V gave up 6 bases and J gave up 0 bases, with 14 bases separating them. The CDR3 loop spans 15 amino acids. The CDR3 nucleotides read TGTGCCAGCAGCTTACAGGTTAACATGAACACTGAAGCTTTCTTT. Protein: CASSLQVNMNTEAFF.

This CDR3 reads CASSSVPYEQYF. The CDR3 coding sequence is TGCGCCAGCAGCTCCGTTCCCTACGAGCAGTACTTC. This rearrangement joins TRBV5-1 to TRBJ2-7; D is uncertain. The germline gives CDR1 SGHRS, CDR2 YFSETQ. This CDR3 has 12 residues. Trimming shortened V by 3 bases and J by 2 bases, and 6 bases separated the two germline ends. The whole variable domain, filled in from reference TRBV5-1 and TRBJ2-7, reads KAGVTQTPRYLIKTRGQQVTLSCSPISGHRSVSWYQQTPGQGLQFLFEYFSETQRNKGNFPGRFSGRQFSNSRSEMNVSTLELGDSALYLCASSSVPYEQYFGPGTRLTVT.

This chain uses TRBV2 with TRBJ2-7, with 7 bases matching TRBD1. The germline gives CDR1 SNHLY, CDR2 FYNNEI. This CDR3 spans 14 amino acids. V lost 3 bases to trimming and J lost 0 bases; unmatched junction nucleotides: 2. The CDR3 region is CASSDTGVSYEQYF. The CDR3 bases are TGTGCCAGCAGTGATACAGGGGTCTCCTACGAGCAGTACTTC.

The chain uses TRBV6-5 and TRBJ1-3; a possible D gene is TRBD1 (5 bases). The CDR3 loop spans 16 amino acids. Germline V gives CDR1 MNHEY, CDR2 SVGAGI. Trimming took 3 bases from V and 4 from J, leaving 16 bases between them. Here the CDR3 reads CASSYSAGVPGNTIYF. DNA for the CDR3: TGTGCCAGCAGTTATTCAGCGGGGGTTCCCGGAAACACCATATATTTT.

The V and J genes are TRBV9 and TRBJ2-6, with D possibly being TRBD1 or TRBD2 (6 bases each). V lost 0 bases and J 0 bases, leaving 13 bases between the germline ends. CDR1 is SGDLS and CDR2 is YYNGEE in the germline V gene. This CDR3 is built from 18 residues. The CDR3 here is CASSVGFTGASGANVLTF. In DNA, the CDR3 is TGTGCCAGCAGCGTAGGTTTTACGGGGGCCTCTGGGGCCAACGTCCTGACTTTC.

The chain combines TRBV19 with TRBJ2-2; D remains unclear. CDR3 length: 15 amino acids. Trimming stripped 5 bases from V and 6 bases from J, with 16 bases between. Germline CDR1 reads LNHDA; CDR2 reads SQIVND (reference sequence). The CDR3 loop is CASSRPGRRPGELFF. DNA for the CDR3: TGTGCCAGTAGTCGGCCAGGCCGGCGTCCCGGGGAGCTGTTTTTT.

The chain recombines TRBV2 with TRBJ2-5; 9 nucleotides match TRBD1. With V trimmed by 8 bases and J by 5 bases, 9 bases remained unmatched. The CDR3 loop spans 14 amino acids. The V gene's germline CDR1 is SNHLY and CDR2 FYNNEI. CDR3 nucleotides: TGTGCCAGCGCTACAGGGGGCGCATGGGAGACCCAGTACTTC. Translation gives CASATGGAWETQYF.

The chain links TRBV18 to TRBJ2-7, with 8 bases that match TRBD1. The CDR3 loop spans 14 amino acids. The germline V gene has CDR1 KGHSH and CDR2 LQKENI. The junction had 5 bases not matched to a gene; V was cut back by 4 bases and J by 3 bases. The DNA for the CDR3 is TGTGCCAGCTCACTTGGACAGGGAGGCTACGAGCAGTACTTC. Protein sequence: CASSLGQGGYEQYF.

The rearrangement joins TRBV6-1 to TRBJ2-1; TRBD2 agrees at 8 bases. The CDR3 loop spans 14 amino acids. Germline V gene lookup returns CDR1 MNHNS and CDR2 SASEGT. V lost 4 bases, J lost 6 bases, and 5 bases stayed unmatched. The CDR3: CASSGSGEANEQFF. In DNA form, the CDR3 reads TGTGCCAGCAGTGGTAGCGGGGAGGCCAATGAGCAGTTCTTC.

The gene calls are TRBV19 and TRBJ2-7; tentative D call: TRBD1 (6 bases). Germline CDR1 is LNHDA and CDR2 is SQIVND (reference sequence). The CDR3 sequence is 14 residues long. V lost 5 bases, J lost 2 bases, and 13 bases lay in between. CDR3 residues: CASSPTWTAYEQYF. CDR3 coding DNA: TGTGCCAGTAGTCCGACGTGGACAGCCTACGAGCAGTACTTC.

The CDR3 sequence: CASSLGRAGQSSGANVLTF. CDR3 nucleotides: TGTGCCAGCAGCTTAGGCCGGGCAGGTCAAAGCTCTGGGGCCAACGTCCTGACTTTC. The chain carries TRBV7-2 and TRBJ2-6; D is undetermined. With 1 base removed from V and 0 bases from J, the gap between germline ends came to 16 bases. Germline loops: CDR1 SGHTA, CDR2 FQGNSA. The CDR3 loop spans 19 amino acids.

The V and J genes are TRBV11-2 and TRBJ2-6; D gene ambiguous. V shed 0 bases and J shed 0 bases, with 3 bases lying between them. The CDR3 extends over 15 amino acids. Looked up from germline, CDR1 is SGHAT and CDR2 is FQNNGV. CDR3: CASSLDSSGANVLTF. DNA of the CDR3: TGTGCCAGCAGCTTAGACAGCTCTGGGGCCAACGTCCTGACTTTC.